This T cell receptor (beta chain) was profiled in a study of shared clonotypes between healthy human individuals. The sorted-subset replicate PCRs were given about 200 ng DNA, which is 31,000 or so T cell genomes. Using immunoSEQ multiplex PCR, the repertoire was profiled, and TCRdb retains in-frame clones only, with some absent. The table shows approximately 350,000 clones, with roughly 96% occurring only once. Germline CDR1 SGHTA, CDR2 FQGNSA. Trimming shortened V by 2 bases and J by 3 bases, and 8 bases separated the two germline ends. This CDR3 is built from 13 residues. Study-wide points: Among the subsets, naive ones generally showed larger estimated richness than memory ones.

Healthy and HIV-negative, the adult donors had no recent acute infections or vaccinations. In regard to this clone: Its target is unknown.

This receptor was identified in a man aged 25-40 years in good health. The specimen sequenced was memory CD8+ T cells sorted from blood. Documented subset: CD45RO+ cells pooled with CCR7-negative TemRA cells. The V gene is TRBV7-2, the J gene TRBJ2-7; D is ambiguous. The CDR3 sequence: CASSLSADYEQYF. The CDR3 DNA reads as TGTGCCAGCAGCTTAAGTGCGGACTACGAGCAGTACTTC. The full variable domain, with the rest looked up from reference TRBV7-2 and TRBJ2-7, is GAGVSQSPSNKVTEKGKDVELRCDPISGHTALYWYRQSLGQGLEFLIYFQGNSAPDKSGLPSDRFSAERTGGSVSTLTIQRTQQEDSAVYLCASSLSADYEQYFGPGTRLTVT.